This T cell receptor beta chain stems from a study of T-cell memory formation after mild COVID-19. The overall study: Largely, the TCR clusters proved donor specific. Notes on the study in general: Day 15 to 85 contracting clones showed balanced CD4/CD8; day 15 to 37 expanders favored CD4+. Pre-infection memory contained some responding clones, which suggested that cross-reactive memory had joined.

Using its own MiXCR run on the 5' RACE reads, TCRdb lists one record per CDR3 protein. The sample lists over 350,000 distinct CDR3 sequences, around 24% occurring once. The germline V and J ends were trimmed by 6 bases and 0 bases, with 17 bases remaining between them. The germline V gene encodes CDR1 MNHEY and CDR2 SVGAGI. The CDR3 consists of 16 residues. Points on this clonotype: Antigen: not known.

The chain joins TRBV6-5 to TRBJ1-1; no definite D call. Input material: PBMCs or a T cell subset sorted from them (not recorded which). This receptor was identified in an adult woman who had mild COVID-19 (a few samples of this study predate the infection). Cell type and time point are not known. The CDR3 loop is CASRSRPLGLNTEAFF. The CDR3 region has the DNA TGTGCCAGCAGAAGTAGGCCACTAGGCTTGAACACTGAAGCTTTCTTT.